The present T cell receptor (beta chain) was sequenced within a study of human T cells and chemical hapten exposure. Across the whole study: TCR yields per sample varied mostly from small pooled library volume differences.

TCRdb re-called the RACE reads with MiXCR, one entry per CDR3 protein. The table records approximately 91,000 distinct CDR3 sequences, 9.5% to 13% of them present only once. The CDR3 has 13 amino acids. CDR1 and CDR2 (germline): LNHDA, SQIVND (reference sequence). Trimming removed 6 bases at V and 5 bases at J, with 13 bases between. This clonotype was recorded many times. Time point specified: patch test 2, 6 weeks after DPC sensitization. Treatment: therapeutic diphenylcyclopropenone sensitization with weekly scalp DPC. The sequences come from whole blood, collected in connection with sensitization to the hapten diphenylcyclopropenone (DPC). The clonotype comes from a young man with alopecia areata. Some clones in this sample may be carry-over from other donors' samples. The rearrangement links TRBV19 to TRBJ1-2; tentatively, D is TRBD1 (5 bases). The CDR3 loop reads CASSVGLLYGYTF. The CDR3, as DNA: TGTGCCAGTAGCGTGGGACTGCTTTATGGCTACACCTTC.